This T cell receptor (beta chain) stems from a study of CD8 T cell repertoires and HIV-1 epitope variants. The CDR3 extends over 15 amino acids. The germline CDR1 and CDR2 sequences are SNHLY and FYNNEI. Trimming took off 6 bases at V and 8 bases at J, with 20 bases between the two ends. Sequencing was performed with immunoSEQ multiplex PCR; in TCRdb, only in-frame clones are kept and a portion is missing. The table records under 100,000 clones, 70% to 75% of them present only once. This clonotype was obtained from a male donor with HIV. The chain uses TRBV2 and TRBJ2-1; D possibly corresponds to TRBD1 (6 bases). Sequenced input: uncultured baseline CD8+ T cells from peripheral blood mononuclear cells (PBMCs). The CDR3 reads CASSLDSGASHEQFF. Here the CDR3 DNA reads TGTGCCAGCAGCCTGGACAGTGGGGCCTCTCATGAGCAGTTCTTC. The full variable domain, its missing parts supplied by reference TRBV2 and TRBJ2-1, is EPEVTQTPSHQVTQMGQEVILRCVPISNHLYFYWYRQILGQKVEFLVSFYNNEISEKSEIFDDQFSVERPDGSNFTLKIRSTKLEDSAMYFCASSLDSGASHEQFFGPGTRLTVL.